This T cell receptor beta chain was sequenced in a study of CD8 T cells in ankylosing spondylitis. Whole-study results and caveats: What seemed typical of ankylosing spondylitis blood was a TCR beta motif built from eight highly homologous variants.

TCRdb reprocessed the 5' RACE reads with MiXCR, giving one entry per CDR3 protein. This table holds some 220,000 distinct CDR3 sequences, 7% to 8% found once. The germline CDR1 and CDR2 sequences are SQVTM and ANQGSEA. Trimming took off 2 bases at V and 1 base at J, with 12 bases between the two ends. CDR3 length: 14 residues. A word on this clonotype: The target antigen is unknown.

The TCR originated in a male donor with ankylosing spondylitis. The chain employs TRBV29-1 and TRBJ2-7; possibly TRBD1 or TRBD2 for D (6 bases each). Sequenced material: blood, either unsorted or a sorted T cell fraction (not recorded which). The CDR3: CSVEKGGGSYEQYF. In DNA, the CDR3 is TGCAGCGTTGAAAAAGGAGGGGGATCCTACGAGCAGTACTTC.